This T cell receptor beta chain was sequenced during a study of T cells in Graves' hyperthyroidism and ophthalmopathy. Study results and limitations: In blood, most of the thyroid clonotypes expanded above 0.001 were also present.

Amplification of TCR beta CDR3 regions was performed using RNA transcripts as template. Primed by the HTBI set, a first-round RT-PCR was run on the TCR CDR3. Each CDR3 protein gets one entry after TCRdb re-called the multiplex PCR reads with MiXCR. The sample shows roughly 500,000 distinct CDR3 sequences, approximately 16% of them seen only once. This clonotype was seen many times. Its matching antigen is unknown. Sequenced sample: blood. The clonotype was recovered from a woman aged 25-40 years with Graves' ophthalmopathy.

The CDR3 bases are TGTGCCAGCAGCTTAGTAGGACAGGGATTGGGAGATACGCAGTATTTT. Its protein is CASSLVGQGLGDTQYF. The chain couples TRBV11-2 to TRBJ2-3; 8 bases agree with TRBD1. The V gene's germline CDR1 is SGHAT and CDR2 FQNNGV. V gave up 1 base and J gave up 5 bases; unmatched junction bases: 8. The CDR3 is 16 amino acids.